These 8 T cell receptor beta chains were all obtained from the same sample, sequenced in a study of cytomegalovirus exposure and HLA in healthy donors listed by TCRdb under 2017. Library construction relied on the immunoSEQ multiplex PCR assay. For the multiplex PCR, a mixture combining 60 forward primers for TCR Vbeta segments and 13 reverse primers for TCR Jbeta segments was used. Sourced from immuneACCESS, this table was stored by TCRdb with only in-frame sequences that have V and J called. A share of the clones is absent; for the studies checked, an unresolved V gene accounts for under half, and the remainder has no known explanation. The table held for this sample gives approximately 120,000 clones. Approximately 1% of the sample lies in the top ten. The source material was PBMCs. The source of these receptors is a man aged 18 to 29 in good health and CMV-seronegative.

The CDR3 sequence is CASRPTGAGGEKLFF. The CDR3 DNA follows: TGTGCCAGCAGACCCACGGGGGCAGGGGGCGAAAAACTGTTTTTT. J is TRBJ1-4 and V is TRBV27, with TRBD1 identical over 8 bases. V lost 6 bases to trimming and J lost 8 bases; unmatched junction nucleotides: 11. Germline CDR1 and CDR2: MNHEY and SMNVEV (reference sequence). The CDR3 sequence is 15 residues long.

The chain employs TRBV18 and TRBJ2-5; 11 nucleotides agree with TRBD1. The DNA end favors TRBJ2-7, so the J call may be wrong. The CDR3 loop spans 16 amino acids. Germline values: CDR1 KGHSH, CDR2 LQKENI. CDR3 coding DNA: TGTGCCAGCTCACCTGGACCGGGACAGGGGGCCTACGAGCAGTACTTC. It codes for CASSPGPGQGAYEQYF.

The chain recombines TRBV7-2 with TRBJ2-3, with 7 bases aligning to TRBD1. This CDR3 has 14 residues. Trimming took 7 bases from V and 2 from J; bases not matched to a gene: 6. Germline CDR1 reads SGHTA; CDR2 reads FQGNSA. In nucleotides, the CDR3 is TGTGCCAGCAACAACAGGGGACCCACAGATACGCAGTATTTT. As protein: CASNNRGPTDTQYF.

This rearrangement joins TRBV27 to TRBJ1-5; TRBD1 aligns across 7 bases. V trimming: 6 bases; J trimming: 4 bases; junction bases outside the gene matches: 6. Germline CDR1 and CDR2: MNHEY and SMNVEV (reference sequence). The CDR3 runs 14 residues. CDR3 amino acids: CASRGPQGNQPQHF. Written as DNA, the CDR3 is TGTGCCAGCAGGGGCCCACAGGGGAATCAGCCCCAGCATTTT.

The V and J genes are TRBV7-9 and TRBJ2-1; D is unclear. Trimming pared 5 bases from V and 5 bases from J, leaving 13 bases between. Germline assignment: CDR1 SEHNR and CDR2 FQNEAQ (reference sequence). The CDR3 consists of 14 residues. The CDR3: CASSRFLADNEQFF. The CDR3 bases are TGTGCCAGCAGCCGATTTTTGGCGGACAATGAGCAGTTCTTC.

V gene TRBV10-3 combines with J gene TRBJ1-5, with TRBD1 identical over 8 bases. Per the germline V gene, CDR1 is ENHRY and CDR2 is SYGVKD. The ends lost 4 bases at V and 1 base at J; junction bases unmatched: 6. This CDR3 comprises 16 residues. Written as DNA, the CDR3 is TGTGCCATCAGTGGGAGTGGACAGGGCAGCAATCAGCCCCAGCATTTT. Its protein is CAISGSGQGSNQPQHF.

This chain links TRBV13 with TRBJ1-5, with D unclear. Between the trimmed V and J ends, which lost 5 bases and 4 bases, there was a span of 12 bases. The CDR3 runs 14 residues. The germline V gene encodes CDR1 PRHDT and CDR2 FYEKMQ (reference sequence). CDR3 bases: TGTGCCAGCAGCCTGCGGAGGAAGAATCAGCCCCAGCATTTT. Encoded protein: CASSLRRKNQPQHF.

This chain joins TRBV5-6 and TRBJ2-4; unclear D gene. CDR3 length: 16 residues. Germline assignment: CDR1 SGHDT and CDR2 YYEEEE. V was shortened by 2 bases and J by 5 bases, with 17 bases between the two germline ends. The CDR3 sequence is CASSLLIYSNQNIQYF. The CDR3 nucleotides are TGTGCCAGCAGCTTATTAATATACAGTAACCAAAACATTCAGTACTTC.